This T cell receptor beta chain was identified in a study of T cell clonotyping in hematopoietic cell transplantation. Study summary: Recipient samples before transplant were obtained post-cytoreduction. Study results and limitations: After transplant, recipient diversity fell while pathologically expanded clonotypes grew through day 180.

Time point here: recipient sample about 28 days before transplant, after cytoreduction. The repertoire was sequenced with immunoSEQ multiplex PCR; TCRdb's copy has only in-frame clones and lacks some. The data show about 36,000 clones, around 95% seen once. Trimming shortened V by 5 bases and J by 5 bases, and 17 bases separated the two germline ends. This CDR3 contains 14 residues. Per the germline V gene, CDR1 is GTSNPN and CDR2 is SVGIG (reference sequence). Turning to this clone: Its specificity is not known.

The chain employs TRBV30 and TRBJ2-3, with D maybe TRBD1 (6 bases). The source of this sequence is a man aged 40-55 years with chronic myeloid leukemia. Some clones in this sample may be carry-over from other donors' samples. The sequences come from peripheral blood mononuclear cells, collected before stem cell transplant. The CDR3 nucleotides are TGTGCCTGGGGTTCAGGGGAGTGGGGAGATACGCAGTATTTT. Its protein product is CAWGSGEWGDTQYF.